Shown below are 18 T cell receptor beta chains from a single sample sequenced in a study of early T cells in non-severe SARS-CoV-2 infection. From the 5' RACE reads, TCRdb called clonotypes with MiXCR, one entry per CDR3 protein. This sample has 30,000 to 40,000 distinct CDR3 sequences, with 7.1% found just once. The source was whole blood, collected at baseline. Every receptor here comes from an adult who was a healthcare worker with PCR-confirmed SARS-CoV-2 infection or an uninfected control (not recorded which).

This clonotype was found many times. The rearrangement uses TRBV5-1 and TRBJ1-5; the match to TRBD1 covers 10 bases. V shed 0 bases, J shed 7 bases, and the junction held 7 bases outside the gene matches. Germline V gene data show CDR1 as SGHRS and CDR2 as YFSETQ. This CDR3 comprises 16 residues. The CDR3 DNA is TGCGCCAGCAGCTTGGCCCCGACAGGGGGCGGGCAGCCCCAGCATTTT. It encodes CASSLAPTGGGQPQHF. Complete variable domain (other parts from reference TRBV5-1 and TRBJ1-5): KAGVTQTPRYLIKTRGQQVTLSCSPISGHRSVSWYQQTPGQGLQFLFEYFSETQRNKGNFPGRFSGRQFSNSRSEMNVSTLELGDSALYLCASSLAPTGGGQPQHFGDGTRLSIL.

The chain has TRBV28 and TRBJ1-5; D might be TRBD1 (6 bases). Trimming removed 1 base from V and 1 base from J, with 17 bases in between. CDR3 length: 18 amino acids. The germline V gene has CDR1 MDHEN and CDR2 SYDVKM. The CDR3 spells CASSLLGTSFGSNQPQHF. The CDR3 DNA is TGTGCCAGCAGTTTATTAGGGACAAGTTTTGGGAGCAATCAGCCCCAGCATTTT.

The sample holds many counts of this clonotype. This chain joins TRBV10-3 and TRBJ2-7, with D possibly TRBD2 on 6 matching bases. Germline V gene data show CDR1 as ENHRY and CDR2 as SYGVKD. This CDR3 has 14 residues. Trimming pared 3 bases from V and 4 bases from J, leaving 13 bases between. The CDR3 bases are TGTGCCATCAGTGAAGGGGACTTTGTGTACGAGCAGTACTTC. Amino acids: CAISEGDFVYEQYF.

This clonotype was observed a handful of times. This chain links TRBV30 with TRBJ1-1; possible D gene TRBD1, 5 bases. Per the germline V gene, CDR1 is GTSNPN and CDR2 is SVGIG (reference sequence). Trimming took off 0 bases at V and 0 bases at J, with 8 bases between the two ends. The CDR3 is made up of 14 amino acids. This chain's CDR3 is CAWSVGHLNTEAFF. In nucleotides, the CDR3 is TGTGCCTGGAGTGTGGGGCATTTGAACACTGAAGCTTTCTTT.

This clonotype appeared many times. The chain links TRBV29-1 to TRBJ2-1; D tentatively reads TRBD1 or TRBD2 (5 bases each). The germline CDR1 and CDR2 sequences are SQVTM and ANQGSEA. The CDR3 sequence is 12 residues long. The V and J ends lost 4 bases and 6 bases respectively, with 10 bases between them. In DNA form, the CDR3 reads TGCAGCGTTGTAGCTGGGGGCAATGAGCAGTTCTTC. It encodes CSVVAGGNEQFF.

This clonotype was picked up many times. V and J are TRBV29-1 and TRBJ2-7; D unresolved. This CDR3 comprises 13 residues. Trimming cost V 0 bases and J 0 bases, with 6 bases left between them. CDR1 is SQVTM and CDR2 is ANQGSEA in the germline V gene. CDR3 protein: CSVEDDNSYEQYF. The CDR3 DNA sequence: TGCAGCGTTGAAGACGACAACTCCTACGAGCAGTACTTC.

CDR3 amino acids: CASRYRGVTEAFF. The DNA of the CDR3 is TGTGCCAGCAGATACAGGGGCGTCACTGAAGCTTTCTTT. This sequence joins TRBV12-3 or TRBV12-4 and TRBJ1-1; TRBD1 matches at 7 bases. The CDR3 has 13 residues. The junction had 5 bases not matched to a gene; V was cut back by 6 bases and J by 4 bases.

The genes are TRBV13 and TRBJ2-1; a possible D gene is TRBD2 (6 bases). Germline CDR1 and CDR2: PRHDT and FYEKMQ (reference sequence). CDR3 length equals 13 residues. Trimming left V 5 bases short and J 4 bases short, with 9 bases between. The CDR3 is CASSPGLYNEQFF. The DNA for the CDR3 is TGTGCCAGCAGCCCGGGACTTTACAATGAGCAGTTCTTC. Using reference TRBV13 and TRBJ2-1 for the parts outside the CDR3, the full variable domain is AAGVIQSPRHLIKEKRETATLKCYPIPRHDTVYWYQQGPGQDPQFLISFYEKMQSDKGSIPDRFSAQQFSDYHSELNMSSLELGDSALYFCASSPGLYNEQFFGPGTRLTVL.

The genes are TRBV5-1 and TRBJ1-2, with 7 positions matching TRBD1. The CDR3 sequence is 15 residues long. V lost 2 bases to trimming and J lost 4 bases; unmatched junction nucleotides: 8. Germline V CDR1 and CDR2: SGHRS, YFSETQ. CDR3 DNA: TGCGCCAGCAGCTTCGGAGAGGGGGCGGTCTATGGCTACACCTTC. Protein product: CASSFGEGAVYGYTF.

The chain employs TRBV7-2 and TRBJ2-2; no clear D gene. Germline V gene sequence: CDR1 SGHTA, CDR2 FQGNSA. The CDR3 is made up of 13 amino acids. V was shortened by 5 bases and J by 4 bases, with 8 bases between the two germline ends. The CDR3 DNA sequence: TGTGCCAGCAGCAGCAGAGTCACCGGGGAGCTGTTTTTT. Translating it yields CASSSRVTGELFF.

This clonotype has at least ten counts. The V and J genes are TRBV5-1 and TRBJ2-7; TRBD1 might be the D (6 bases). CDR3 length: 17 amino acids. The germline gives CDR1 SGHRS, CDR2 YFSETQ. Trimming pared 8 bases from V and 1 base from J, leaving 25 bases between. The CDR3 nucleotides read TGCGCCAGAAAGACCGGCCCCACAGGGTTCCATTCCTACGAGCAGTACGTC. Translation: CARKTGPTGFHSYEQYV.

The chain recombines TRBV12-3 or TRBV12-4 with TRBJ2-3; the D is unclear. V was cut by 1 base and J by 2 bases, with 4 bases left in between. This CDR3 is 13 amino acids long. The CDR3 region has the DNA TGTGCCAGCAGTTTAGGCAACACAGATACGCAGTATTTT. Its translation: CASSLGNTDTQYF.

This clonotype was detected only a few times. The CDR3: CSARVPGSTDTQYF. As DNA, the CDR3 is TGCAGTGCTAGAGTCCCTGGAAGCACAGATACGCAGTATTTT. The gene calls are TRBV20-1 and TRBJ2-3; D not certain. CDR1 DFQATT and CDR2 SNEGSKA come from the germline V gene (reference sequence). The CDR3 length is 14 residues. With 1 base removed from V and 0 bases from J, the gap between germline ends came to 8 bases.

This clonotype was recorded a few times. The genes are TRBV7-6 and TRBJ2-3, with 10 bases that match TRBD2. This CDR3 is 16 amino acids long. V shed 4 bases, J shed 5 bases, and the junction held 9 bases outside the gene matches. Germline CDR1 and CDR2: SGHVS and FNYEAQ. The CDR3 sequence is CASSYISGRWRDTQYF. CDR3 in DNA: TGTGCCAGCAGCTATATTAGCGGGAGGTGGAGAGATACGCAGTATTTT.

This clonotype was recorded at least ten times. The chain links TRBV12-3 or TRBV12-4 to TRBJ2-3; no clear D gene. Trimming took 3 bases from V and 1 from J, leaving 11 bases between them. The CDR3 loop spans 15 amino acids. CDR3 nucleotide sequence: TGTGCCAGCAGTTTTAGTAGTTGGGGCACAGATACGCAGTATTTT. The encoded protein is CASSFSSWGTDTQYF.

This clonotype was counted a few times. The rearrangement joins TRBV10-3 to TRBJ2-1, with D possibly being TRBD1 (7 bases). Between the trimmed V and J ends, which lost 3 bases and 7 bases, there was a span of 13 bases. Germline V lookup: CDR1 ENHRY, CDR2 SYGVKD. The length of the CDR3 is 14 residues. The CDR3 spells CAISEQGRSNEQFF. CDR3 nucleotides: TGTGCCATCAGTGAACAGGGGAGGTCGAATGAGCAGTTCTTC.

Turning to this clonotype: This may stem from a read error, because a much larger clone lies one nucleotide away. J is TRBJ2-1 and V is TRBV7-2; D remains unclear. This CDR3 is built from 13 residues. CDR1 is SGHTA and CDR2 is FQGNSA in the germline V gene. The CDR3 loop is CVSSLWGYGEQFF. CDR3 coding DNA: TGTGTCAGCAGCTTATGGGGATATGGTGAGCAGTTCTTC.

This chain joins TRBV7-9 and TRBJ2-3, with 8 bases matching TRBD2. CDR1 is SEHNR and CDR2 is FQNEAQ in the germline V gene (reference sequence). V was clipped by 1 base and J by 7 bases; unmatched bases: 10. The CDR3 loop spans 16 amino acids. CDR3 residues: CASSLEGLGQRNTQYF. CDR3 nucleotide sequence: TGTGCCAGCAGCTTAGAGGGACTAGGGCAAAGGAATACGCAGTATTTT.